These T cell receptor beta chains were read from a single sample in a study of CXCR3-negative and CXCR3-positive naive CD8 T cells. After re-calling the 5' RACE reads, TCRdb lists one entry per CDR3 protein, DNA absent. The repertoire table contains around 140,000 distinct CDR3 sequences. The specimen was naive CXCR3+ CD8+ T cells from blood. These receptor sequences come from a human donor in good health. Some clones in this sample may be carry-over from other donors' samples. The CDR3 runs from the conserved cysteine through the conserved F or W.

J,V,CDR3
TRBJ2-1,TRBV20-1,CSARELGVDEQFF
TRBJ2-1,TRBV12-3/TRBV12-4,CASSAHNEQFF
TRBJ2-1,TRBV29-1,CSATEGSSSYNEQFF
TRBJ2-7,TRBV6-5,CASSYLGFEQYF
TRBJ2-1,TRBV7-9,CASSLTPAGAWNEQFF
TRBJ2-7,TRBV28,CASSLPEDRPYEQYF
TRBJ2-1,TRBV7-9,CASSPSGPNEQFF
TRBJ2-5,TRBV7-6,CASSLDLAASETQYF
TRBJ2-1,TRBV29-1,CSVVGGVHNEQFF
TRBJ2-3,TRBV6-5,CASTTGGSTDTQYF
TRBJ2-7,TRBV28,CASSFRPGLEQYF
TRBJ2-7,TRBV27,CASSLVAGSYEQYF
TRBJ2-1,TRBV11-2,CASSVGTSGHEQFF
TRBJ2-4,TRBV12-3/TRBV12-4,CASSFITGRAKNIQYF
TRBJ2-7,TRBV29-1,CSVDDSYEQYF
TRBJ2-1,TRBV28,CASSPPAYSYNEQFF
TRBJ2-1,TRBV2,CASSERTSDQQFF
TRBJ1-5,TRBV28,CASSTPPTGDNQPQHF
TRBJ2-2,TRBV29-1,CSVGFYGAGELFF
TRBJ2-3,TRBV7-9,CASSYPDTQYF
TRBJ2-1,TRBV7-2,CASSRGLSSYNEQFF
TRBJ2-2,TRBV5-4,CASSSLAGGANTGELFF
TRBJ2-1,TRBV20-1,CSASRTSSGDNEQFF
TRBJ1-2,TRBV4-1,CASSPRGGNNYGYTF
TRBJ2-1,TRBV28,CASRGTAYNEQFF
TRBJ2-2,TRBV19,CASIPGTRGTGELFF
TRBJ2-3,TRBV2,CASSPGSSLDTQYF
TRBJ2-3,TRBV6-5,CASRDDGTTDTQYF
TRBJ2-7,TRBV4-2,CASSPLWIPETGRYEQYF
TRBJ2-7,TRBV29-1,CSSAGPGQGSYEQYF
TRBJ2-2,TRBV5-1,CASRDSNTGELFF
TRBJ2-5,TRBV7-8,CASKTGEQETQYF
TRBJ1-1,TRBV4-2,CASSQEGQMNTEAFF
TRBJ2-1,TRBV4-1,CASSQAGGPRNEQFF
TRBJ1-2,TRBV14,CAGSQDRYGWSGYTF
TRBJ2-5,TRBV7-8,CASSLTETQYF
TRBJ1-1,TRBV20-1,CSAVGAGVSIKSTEAFF
TRBJ2-1,TRBV7-9,CASARLGDEQFF
TRBJ2-7,TRBV29-1,CSALGTTIYEQYF
TRBJ2-7,TRBV29-1,CSVQASGSYEQYF
TRBJ2-1,TRBV5-1,CASSLIGGALNEQFF
TRBJ2-7,TRBV10-2,CASSTGAHEQYF
TRBJ2-1,TRBV12-3/TRBV12-4,CASQRTSGGLSYNEQFF
TRBJ2-3,TRBV15,CATSFPGTSIKGLTQYF
TRBJ2-1,TRBV25-1,CASSELSSEQFF
TRBJ2-1,TRBV7-9,CASSPTGVANEQFF
TRBJ2-3,TRBV5-1,CASSLGHGTDTQYF
TRBJ2-7,TRBV28,CASTGTELTYEQYF
TRBJ2-2,TRBV6-5,CASSPGLGAGELFF
TRBJ2-7,TRBV20-1,CSARDPDSYEQYF
TRBJ1-1,TRBV5-1,CASSRTGSTEAFF
TRBJ2-7,TRBV7-9,CASSSPGTGAYEQYF
TRBJ2-7,TRBV4-1,CASSQEDRGQTYEQYF
TRBJ1-5,TRBV11-2,CASSLGLEGPGTEPQHF
TRBJ1-4,TRBV7-9,CASRIGEKLFF